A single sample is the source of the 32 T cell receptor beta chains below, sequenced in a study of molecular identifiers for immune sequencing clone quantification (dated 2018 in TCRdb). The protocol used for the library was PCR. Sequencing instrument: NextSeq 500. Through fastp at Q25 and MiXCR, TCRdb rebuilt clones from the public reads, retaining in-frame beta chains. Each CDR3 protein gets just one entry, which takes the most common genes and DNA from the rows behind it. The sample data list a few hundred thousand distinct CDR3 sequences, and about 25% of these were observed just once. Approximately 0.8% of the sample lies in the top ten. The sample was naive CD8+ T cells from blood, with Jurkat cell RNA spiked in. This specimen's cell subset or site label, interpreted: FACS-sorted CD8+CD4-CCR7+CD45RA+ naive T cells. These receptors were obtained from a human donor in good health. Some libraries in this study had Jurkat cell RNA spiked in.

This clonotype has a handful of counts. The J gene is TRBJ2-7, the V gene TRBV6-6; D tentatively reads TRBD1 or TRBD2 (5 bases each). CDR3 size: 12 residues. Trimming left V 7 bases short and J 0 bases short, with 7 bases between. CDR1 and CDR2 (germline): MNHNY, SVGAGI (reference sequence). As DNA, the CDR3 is TGTGCCAGCATGGGGGACTCCTACGAGCAGTACTTC. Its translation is CASMGDSYEQYF.

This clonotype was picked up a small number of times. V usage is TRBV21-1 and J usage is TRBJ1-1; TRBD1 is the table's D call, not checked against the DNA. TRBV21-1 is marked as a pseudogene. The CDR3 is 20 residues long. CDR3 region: CASSKARDREGGEGDTEAFF. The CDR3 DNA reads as TGTGCCAGCAGCAAAGCAAGAGATCGCGAAGGGGGTGAGGGGGACACTGAAGCTTTCTTT.

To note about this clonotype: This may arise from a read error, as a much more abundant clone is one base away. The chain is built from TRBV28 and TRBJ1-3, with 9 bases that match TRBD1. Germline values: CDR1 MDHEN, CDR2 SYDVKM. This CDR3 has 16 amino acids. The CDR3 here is CASSLGTGLYGNPIYF. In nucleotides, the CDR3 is TGTGCCAGCAGTCTAGGGACAGGGCTTTACGGAAACCCCATATATTTT.

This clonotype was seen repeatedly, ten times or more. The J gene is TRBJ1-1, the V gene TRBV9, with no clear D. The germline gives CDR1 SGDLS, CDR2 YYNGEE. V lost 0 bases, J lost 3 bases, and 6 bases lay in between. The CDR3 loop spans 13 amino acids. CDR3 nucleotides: TGTGCCAGCAGCGTAGGAGGGCACACTGAAGCTTTCTTT. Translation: CASSVGGHTEAFF.

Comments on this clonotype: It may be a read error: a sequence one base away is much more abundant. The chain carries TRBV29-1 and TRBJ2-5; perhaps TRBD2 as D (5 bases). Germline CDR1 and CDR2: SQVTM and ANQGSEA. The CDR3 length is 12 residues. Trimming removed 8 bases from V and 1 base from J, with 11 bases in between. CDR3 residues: CSIWEPQETQYF. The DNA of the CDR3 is TGCAGCATATGGGAGCCCCAAGAGACCCAGTACTTC. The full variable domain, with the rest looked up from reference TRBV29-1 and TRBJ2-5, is SAVISQKPSRDICQRGTSLTIQCQVDSQVTMMFWYRQQPGQSLTLIATANQGSEATYESGFVIDKFPISRPNLTFSTLTVSNMSPEDSSIYLCSIWEPQETQYFGPGTRLLVL.

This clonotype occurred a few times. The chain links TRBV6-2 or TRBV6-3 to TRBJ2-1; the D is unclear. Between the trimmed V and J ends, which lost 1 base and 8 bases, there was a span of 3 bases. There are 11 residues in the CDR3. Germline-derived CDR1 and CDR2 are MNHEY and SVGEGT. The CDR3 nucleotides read TGTGCCAGCAGTTACTTTGATGAGCAGTTCTTC. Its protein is CASSYFDEQFF.

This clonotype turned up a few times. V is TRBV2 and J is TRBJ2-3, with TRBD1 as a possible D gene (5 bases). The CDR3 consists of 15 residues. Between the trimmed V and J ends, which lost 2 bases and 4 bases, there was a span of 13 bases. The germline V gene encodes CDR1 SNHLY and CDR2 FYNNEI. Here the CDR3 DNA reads TGTGCCAGCAGTGAACCCCAGGGTAGAGCAGATACGCAGTATTTT. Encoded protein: CASSEPQGRADTQYF.

The CDR3 DNA reads TGTGCCAGCAGCCAAGATTTAGCTATTACAGCGACCCAGTACTTC. Translation: CASSQDLAITATQYF. This sequence joins TRBV4-2 and TRBJ2-5; D gene uncertain. With 0 bases removed from V and 7 bases from J, the gap between germline ends came to 15 bases. Germline-derived CDR1 and CDR2 are LGHNA and YNFKEQ. The CDR3 sequence is 15 residues long.

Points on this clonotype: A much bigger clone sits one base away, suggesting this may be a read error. The DNA for the CDR3 is TGTGCCAGCAGCCAGGAACCGGGACTAGAAGTCTCTGGGGCCAACGTCCTGACTTTC. This sequence encodes CASSQEPGLEVSGANVLTF. The chain carries TRBV14 and TRBJ2-6, with TRBD2 identical over 8 bases. V dropped 3 bases and J dropped 0; count of bases not matched to a gene: 10. This CDR3 has 19 amino acids. Per the germline V gene, CDR1 is SGHDN and CDR2 is FVKESK.

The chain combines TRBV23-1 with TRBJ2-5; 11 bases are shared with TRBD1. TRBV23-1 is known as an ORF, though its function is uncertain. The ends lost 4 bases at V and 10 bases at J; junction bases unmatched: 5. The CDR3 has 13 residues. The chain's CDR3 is CASSRGDRGFQYF. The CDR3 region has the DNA TGCGCCAGCAGTCGAGGGGACAGGGGGTTCCAGTACTTC.

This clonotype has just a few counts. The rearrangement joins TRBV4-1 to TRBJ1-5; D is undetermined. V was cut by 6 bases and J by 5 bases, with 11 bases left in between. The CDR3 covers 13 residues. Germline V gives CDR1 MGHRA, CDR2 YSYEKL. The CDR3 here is CASSPGRDQPQHF. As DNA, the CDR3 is TGCGCCAGCAGTCCTGGGCGGGATCAGCCCCAGCATTTT.

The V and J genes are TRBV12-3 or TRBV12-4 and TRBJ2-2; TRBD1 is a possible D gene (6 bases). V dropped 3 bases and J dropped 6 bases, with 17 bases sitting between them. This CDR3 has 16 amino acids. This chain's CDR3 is CASSLAGGGRSGELFF. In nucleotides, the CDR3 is TGTGCCAGCAGTTTGGCTGGGGGCGGACGTTCCGGGGAGCTGTTTTTT.

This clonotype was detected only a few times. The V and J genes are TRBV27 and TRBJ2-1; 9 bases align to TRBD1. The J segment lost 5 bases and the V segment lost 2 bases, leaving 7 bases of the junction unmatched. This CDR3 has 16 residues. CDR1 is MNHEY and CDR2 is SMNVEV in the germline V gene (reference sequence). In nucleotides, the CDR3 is TGTGCCAGCAGTTTAGGTGACAGGGGGAGGAACAATGAGCAGTTCTTC. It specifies CASSLGDRGRNNEQFF.

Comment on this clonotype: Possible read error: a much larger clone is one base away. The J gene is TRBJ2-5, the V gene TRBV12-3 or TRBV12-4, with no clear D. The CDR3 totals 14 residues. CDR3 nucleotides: TGTGCCAGCAGTGCAAGCTCCGACCAAGAGACCCGGTACTTC. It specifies CASSASSDQETRYF.

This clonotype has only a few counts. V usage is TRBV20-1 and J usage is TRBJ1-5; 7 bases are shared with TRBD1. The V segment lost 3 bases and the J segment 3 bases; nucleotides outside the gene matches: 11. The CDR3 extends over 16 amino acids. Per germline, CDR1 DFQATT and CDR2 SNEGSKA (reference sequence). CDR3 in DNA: TGCAGTGCTAGTTCCGGCAGGGGGTCGTCCAATCAGCCCCAGCATTTT. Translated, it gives CSASSGRGSSNQPQHF.

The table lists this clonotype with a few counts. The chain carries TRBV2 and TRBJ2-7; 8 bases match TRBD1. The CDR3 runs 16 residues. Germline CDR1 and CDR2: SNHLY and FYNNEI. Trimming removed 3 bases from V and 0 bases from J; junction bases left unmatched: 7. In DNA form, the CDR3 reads TGTGCCAGCAGTGAGATACCGGGACAGGTCTCCTACGAGCAGTACTTC. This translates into CASSEIPGQVSYEQYF.

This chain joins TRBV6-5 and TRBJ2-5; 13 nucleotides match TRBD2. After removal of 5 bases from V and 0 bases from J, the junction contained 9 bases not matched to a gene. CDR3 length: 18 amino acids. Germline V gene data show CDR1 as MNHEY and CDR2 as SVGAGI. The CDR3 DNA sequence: TGTGCCAGCAGTGGACTAGCGGGGGCGACACAGCACCAAGAGACCCAGTACTTC. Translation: CASSGLAGATQHQETQYF.

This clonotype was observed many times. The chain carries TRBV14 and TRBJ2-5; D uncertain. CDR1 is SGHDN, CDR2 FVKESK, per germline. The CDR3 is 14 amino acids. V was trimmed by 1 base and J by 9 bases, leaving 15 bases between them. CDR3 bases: TGTGCCAGCAGCCAAGCGGTGGCCTCATGGGCCCAGTACTTC. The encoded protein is CASSQAVASWAQYF.

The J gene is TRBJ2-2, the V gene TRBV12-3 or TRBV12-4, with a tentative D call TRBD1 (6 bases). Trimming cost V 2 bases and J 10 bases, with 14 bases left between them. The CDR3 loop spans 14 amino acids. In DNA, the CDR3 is TGTGCCAGCAGTTTAACAGGGTTGTATGCGGAGCTGTTTTTT. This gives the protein CASSLTGLYAELFF.

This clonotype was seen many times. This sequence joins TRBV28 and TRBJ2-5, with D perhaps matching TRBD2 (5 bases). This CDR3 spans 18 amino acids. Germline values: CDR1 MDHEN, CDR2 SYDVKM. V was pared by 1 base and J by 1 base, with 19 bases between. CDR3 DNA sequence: TGTGCCAGCAGTTTATCACAGTCAGACATGGGAGCCCAAGAGACCCAGTACTTC. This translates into CASSLSQSDMGAQETQYF.

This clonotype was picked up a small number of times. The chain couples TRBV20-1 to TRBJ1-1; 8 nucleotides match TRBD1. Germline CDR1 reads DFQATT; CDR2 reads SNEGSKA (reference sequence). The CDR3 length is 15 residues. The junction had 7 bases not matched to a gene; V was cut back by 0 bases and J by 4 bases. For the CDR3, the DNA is TGCAGTGCTAGAGATCTGGAACAGGGGGTCACTGAAGCTTTCTTT. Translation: CSARDLEQGVTEAFF.

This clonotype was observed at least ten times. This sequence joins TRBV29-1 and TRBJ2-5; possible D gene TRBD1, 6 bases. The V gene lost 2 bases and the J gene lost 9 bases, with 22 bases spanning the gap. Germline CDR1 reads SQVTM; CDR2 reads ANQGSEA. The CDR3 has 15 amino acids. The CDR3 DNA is TGCAGCGTTGAAAGCGGAGAAGGGGGTTTCAGGGCCCAGTACTTC. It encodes CSVESGEGGFRAQYF.

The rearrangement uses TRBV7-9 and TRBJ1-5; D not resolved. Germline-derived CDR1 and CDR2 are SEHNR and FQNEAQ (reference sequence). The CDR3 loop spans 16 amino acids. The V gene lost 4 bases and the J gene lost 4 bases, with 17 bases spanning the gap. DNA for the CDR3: TGTGCCAGCAGCTCTGGGGTCGCGGGAGGTAATCAGCCCCAGCATTTT. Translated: CASSSGVAGGNQPQHF.

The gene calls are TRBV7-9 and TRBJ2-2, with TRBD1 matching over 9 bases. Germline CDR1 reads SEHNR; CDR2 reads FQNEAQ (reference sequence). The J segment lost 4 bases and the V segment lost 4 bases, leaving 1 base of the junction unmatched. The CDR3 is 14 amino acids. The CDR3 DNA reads TGTGCCAGCAGCTCGACAGGGGGCACCGGGGAGCTGTTTTTT. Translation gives CASSSTGGTGELFF.

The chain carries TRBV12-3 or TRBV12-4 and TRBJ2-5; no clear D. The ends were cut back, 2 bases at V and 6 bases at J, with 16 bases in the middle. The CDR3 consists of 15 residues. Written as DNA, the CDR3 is TGTGCCAGCAGTTTAACCCCGCACCGGATGCAGACCCAGTACTTC. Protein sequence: CASSLTPHRMQTQYF.

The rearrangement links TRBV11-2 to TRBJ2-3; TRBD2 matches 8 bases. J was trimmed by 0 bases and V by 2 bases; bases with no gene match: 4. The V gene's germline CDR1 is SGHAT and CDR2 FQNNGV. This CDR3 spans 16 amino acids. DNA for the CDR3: TGTGCCAGCAGCTTATTAGCGGGGATAAGCACAGATACGCAGTATTTT. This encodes CASSLLAGISTDTQYF.

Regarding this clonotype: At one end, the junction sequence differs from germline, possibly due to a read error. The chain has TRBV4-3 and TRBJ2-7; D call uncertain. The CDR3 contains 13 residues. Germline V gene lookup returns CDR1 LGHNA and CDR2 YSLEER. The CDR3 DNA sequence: TGCGTCAGCAGCCAAGATTGGGGTTACGAGCAGTACTTC. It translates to CVSSQDWGYEQYF.

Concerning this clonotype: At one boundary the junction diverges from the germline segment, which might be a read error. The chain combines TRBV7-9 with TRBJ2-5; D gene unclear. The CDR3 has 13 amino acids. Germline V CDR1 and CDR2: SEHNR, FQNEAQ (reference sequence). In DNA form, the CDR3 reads TGTGCCCGCAGCTTACGGATCCAAGAGACCCAGTACTTC. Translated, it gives CARSLRIQETQYF.

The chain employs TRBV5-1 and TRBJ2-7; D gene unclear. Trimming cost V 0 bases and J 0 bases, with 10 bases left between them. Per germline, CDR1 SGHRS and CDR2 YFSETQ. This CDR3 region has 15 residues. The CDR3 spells CASSLVPAGSYEQYF. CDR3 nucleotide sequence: TGCGCCAGCAGCTTGGTTCCGGCAGGCTCCTACGAGCAGTACTTC.

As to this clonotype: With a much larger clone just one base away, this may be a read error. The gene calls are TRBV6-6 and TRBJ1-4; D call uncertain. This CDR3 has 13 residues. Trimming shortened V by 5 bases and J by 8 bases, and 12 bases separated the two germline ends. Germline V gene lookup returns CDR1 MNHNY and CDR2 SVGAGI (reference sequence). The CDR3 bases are TGTGCCAGCAGTCGGGCCCTCGCCGAAAAACTGTTTTTT. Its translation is CASSRALAEKLFF.

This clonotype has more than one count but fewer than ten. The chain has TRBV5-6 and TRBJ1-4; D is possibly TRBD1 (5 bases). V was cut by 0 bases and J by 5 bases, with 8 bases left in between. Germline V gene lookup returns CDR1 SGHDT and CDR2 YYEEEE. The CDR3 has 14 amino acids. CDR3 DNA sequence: TGTGCCAGCAGCTTGGAAGGGGACAATGAAAAACTGTTTTTT. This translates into CASSLEGDNEKLFF.

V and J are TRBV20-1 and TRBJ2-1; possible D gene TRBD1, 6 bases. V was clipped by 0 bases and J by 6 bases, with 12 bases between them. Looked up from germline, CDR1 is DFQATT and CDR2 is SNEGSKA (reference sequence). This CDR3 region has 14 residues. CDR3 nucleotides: TGCAGTGCTAGAGATCCGACAGGATCCAATGAGCAGTTCTTC. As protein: CSARDPTGSNEQFF.